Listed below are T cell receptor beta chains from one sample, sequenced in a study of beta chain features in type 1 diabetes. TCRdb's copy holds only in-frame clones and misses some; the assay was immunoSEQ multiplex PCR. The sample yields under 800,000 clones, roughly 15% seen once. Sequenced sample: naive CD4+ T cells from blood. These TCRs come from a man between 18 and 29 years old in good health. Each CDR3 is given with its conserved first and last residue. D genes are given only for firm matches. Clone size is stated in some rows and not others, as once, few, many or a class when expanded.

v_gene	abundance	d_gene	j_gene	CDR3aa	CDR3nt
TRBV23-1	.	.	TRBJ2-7	CASTRWQGNYEQYF	TGCGCCAGCACCCGCTGGCAGGGAAACTACGAGCAGTACTTC
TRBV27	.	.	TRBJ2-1	CASRGVGEQFF	TGTGCCAGCAGAGGGGTTGGAGAGCAGTTCTTC
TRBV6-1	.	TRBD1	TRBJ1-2	CASSLQGDYGYTF	TGTGCCAGCAGCCTACAGGGGGATTATGGCTACACCTTC
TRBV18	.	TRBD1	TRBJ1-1	CASSPQGTATNTEAFF	TGTGCCAGCTCACCACAGGGGACAGCAACGAACACTGAAGCTTTCTTT
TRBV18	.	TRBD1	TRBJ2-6	CASSPSGTVSGANVLTF	TGTGCCAGCTCACCCTCAGGGACAGTCTCTGGGGCCAACGTCCTGACTTTC
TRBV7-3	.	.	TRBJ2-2	CASSLMTSGELFF	TGTGCCAGCAGCTTAATGACGTCCGGGGAGCTGTTTTTT
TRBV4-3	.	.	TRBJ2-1	CASSQEPSGWHNEQFF	TGCGCCAGCAGCCAAGAACCCAGCGGGTGGCACAATGAGCAGTTCTTC
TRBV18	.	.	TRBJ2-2	CASSTTANTGELFF	TGTGCCAGCTCAACAACAGCGAACACCGGGGAGCTGTTTTTT
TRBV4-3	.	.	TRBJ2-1	CASSQDGYTAYNEQFF	TGCGCCAGCAGCCAAGATGGGTACACCGCCTACAATGAGCAGTTCTTC
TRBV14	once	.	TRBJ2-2	CASSPFVPGELFF	TGTGCCAGCAGCCCGTTTGTCCCCGGGGAGCTGTTTTTT
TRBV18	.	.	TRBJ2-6	CASSPYGSGANVLTF	TGTGCCAGCTCACCATACGGCTCTGGGGCCAACGTCCTGACTTTC
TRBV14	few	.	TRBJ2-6	CASSQEVGRQSWANVLTF	TGTGCCAGCAGCCAAGAAGTGGGTCGACAGAGTTGGGCCAACGTCCTGACTTTC
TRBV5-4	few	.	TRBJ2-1	CASSGDSLGYNEQFF	TGTGCCAGCAGTGGCGACAGTCTGGGTTACAATGAGCAGTTCTTC
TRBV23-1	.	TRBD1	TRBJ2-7	CASSQSRDRGTFRNYEQYF	TGCGCCAGCAGTCAATCGCGAGACAGGGGGACCTTCCGTAACTACGAGCAGTACTTC
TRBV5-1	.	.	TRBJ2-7	CASVRDQGVLEQYF	TGCGCCAGCGTAAGGGACCAAGGGGTACTCGAGCAGTACTTC
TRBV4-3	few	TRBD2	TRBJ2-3	CASSQDGTSGRVGSDTQYF	TGCGCCAGCAGCCAAGACGGGACTAGCGGGAGGGTTGGGTCAGATACGCAGTATTTT
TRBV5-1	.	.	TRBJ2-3	CASSLDRGPDTQYF	TGCGCCAGCAGCTTGGATCGGGGACCAGATACGCAGTATTTT
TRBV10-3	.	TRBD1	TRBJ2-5	CAISAQGQSEETQYF	TGTGCCATCAGCGCCCAGGGACAGAGCGAAGAGACCCAGTACTTC
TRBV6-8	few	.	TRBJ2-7	CASSGLWRGMLEQYF	TGTGCCAGCAGTGGCCTATGGAGGGGAATGCTCGAGCAGTACTTC
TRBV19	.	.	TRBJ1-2	CASTIPSGQRGGYTF	TGTGCCAGTACCATTCCGAGCGGACAGAGGGGTGGCTACACCTTC
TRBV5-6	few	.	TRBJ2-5	CASSSGTQETQYF	TGTGCCAGCAGTTCCGGGACCCAAGAGACCCAGTACTTC
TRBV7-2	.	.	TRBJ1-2	CASSLARGNYGYTF	TGTGCCAGCAGCTTAGCACGGGGGAACTATGGCTACACCTTC
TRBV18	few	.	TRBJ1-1	CASSPGGPTEAFF	TGTGCCAGCTCACCTGGGGGCCCCACTGAAGCTTTCTTT
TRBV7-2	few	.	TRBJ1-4	CASSLFREKLFF	TGTGCCAGCAGCTTATTTCGGGAAAAACTGTTTTTT
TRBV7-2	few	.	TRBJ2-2	CASSPPAAVTGELFF	TGTGCCAGCAGCCCCCCGGCGGCAGTCACCGGGGAGCTGTTTTTT
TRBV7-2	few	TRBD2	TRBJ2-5	CASRNQPAGVQETQYF	TGTGCCAGCAGAAACCAGCCGGCGGGGGTTCAAGAGACCCAGTACTTC
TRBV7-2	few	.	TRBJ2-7	CASSLKPVPYEQYF	TGTGCCAGCAGCTTAAAGCCGGTCCCCTACGAGCAGTACTTC
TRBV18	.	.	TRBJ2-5	CASSRSTQETQYF	TGTGCCAGCTCACGAAGTACGCAAGAGACCCAGTACTTC
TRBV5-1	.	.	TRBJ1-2	CASSLAVIRQTNYGYTF	TGCGCCAGCAGCTTGGCCGTAATCAGGCAGACTAACTATGGCTACACCTTC
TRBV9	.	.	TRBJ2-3	CASSVDSQGPDTQYF	TGTGCCAGCAGCGTAGATTCACAGGGCCCAGATACGCAGTATTTT
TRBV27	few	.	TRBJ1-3	CASISGASGNTIYF	TGTGCCAGCATTTCAGGGGCCTCTGGAAACACCATATATTTT
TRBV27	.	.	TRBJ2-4	CASSNRGGGNIQYF	TGTGCCAGCAGTAACAGGGGCGGGGGGAACATTCAGTACTTC
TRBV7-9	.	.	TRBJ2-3	CASSSPLRVDTQYF	TGTGCCAGCAGTTCCCCTCTCAGGGTGGATACGCAGTATTTT
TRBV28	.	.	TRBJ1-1	CASTGTMNTEAFF	TGTGCCAGTACAGGTACGATGAACACTGAAGCTTTCTTT
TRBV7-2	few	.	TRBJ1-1	CASTPRGGGTNTEAFF	TGTGCCAGCACCCCCCGCGGGGGCGGTACGAACACTGAAGCTTTCTTT
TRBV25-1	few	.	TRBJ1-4	CASSELTATNEKLFF	TGTGCCAGCAGTGAATTGACAGCAACTAATGAAAAACTGTTTTTT
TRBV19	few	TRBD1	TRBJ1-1	CASSPKGQLSDAFF	TGTGCCAGTAGTCCCAAGGGACAGTTAAGCGACGCTTTCTTT
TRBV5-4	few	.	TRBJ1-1	CASSLDSQGEAFF	TGTGCCAGCAGCTTGGATAGCCAAGGGGAAGCTTTCTTT
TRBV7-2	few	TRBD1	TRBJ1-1	CASSLTGSMNTEAFF	TGTGCCAGCAGCTTGACAGGGTCCATGAACACTGAAGCTTTCTTT